The clone carrying this T cell receptor beta chain was picked up one time. The antigen is undetermined. This CDR3 has 15 amino acids. Losses at the gene ends were 6 bases for V and 1 base for J; bases not matched to a gene: 7. Germline V gene data show CDR1 as MNHEY and CDR2 as SVGAGI. The sample belongs to a study of radiotherapy plus CTLA-4 blockade in lung cancer. Study overall: Objective responses were recorded in 15% to 20% of patients, with disease control recorded in about 33%.

Overall study findings and caveats: Interferon-beta, together with early blood T cell clone dynamics, reportedly best predicted response. In blood, after radiotherapy plus ipilimumab, tumor-derived TCR clones expanded.

Each patient with chemo-refractory metastatic non-small-cell lung cancer was treated with focal radiation plus CTLA-4 blockade using ipilimumab. Assay: immunoSEQ multiplex PCR; the TCRdb copy retains only in-frame clones and omits some. The sample carries about 80,000 clones, about four fifths recorded once. The source was peripheral blood, collected from a patient treated with radiotherapy plus ipilimumab. The source of this sequence is a human donor with non-small cell lung cancer whose response to radiotherapy plus ipilimumab could not be evaluated. Some clones in this sample may be carry-over from other donors' samples. The chain recombines TRBV6-5 with TRBJ2-7; 9 nucleotides line up with TRBD1. Here the CDR3 DNA reads TGTGCCAGCAGGCCGGACAGGGGCCCTTCCTACGAGCAGTACTTC. Translating it yields CASRPDRGPSYEQYF.